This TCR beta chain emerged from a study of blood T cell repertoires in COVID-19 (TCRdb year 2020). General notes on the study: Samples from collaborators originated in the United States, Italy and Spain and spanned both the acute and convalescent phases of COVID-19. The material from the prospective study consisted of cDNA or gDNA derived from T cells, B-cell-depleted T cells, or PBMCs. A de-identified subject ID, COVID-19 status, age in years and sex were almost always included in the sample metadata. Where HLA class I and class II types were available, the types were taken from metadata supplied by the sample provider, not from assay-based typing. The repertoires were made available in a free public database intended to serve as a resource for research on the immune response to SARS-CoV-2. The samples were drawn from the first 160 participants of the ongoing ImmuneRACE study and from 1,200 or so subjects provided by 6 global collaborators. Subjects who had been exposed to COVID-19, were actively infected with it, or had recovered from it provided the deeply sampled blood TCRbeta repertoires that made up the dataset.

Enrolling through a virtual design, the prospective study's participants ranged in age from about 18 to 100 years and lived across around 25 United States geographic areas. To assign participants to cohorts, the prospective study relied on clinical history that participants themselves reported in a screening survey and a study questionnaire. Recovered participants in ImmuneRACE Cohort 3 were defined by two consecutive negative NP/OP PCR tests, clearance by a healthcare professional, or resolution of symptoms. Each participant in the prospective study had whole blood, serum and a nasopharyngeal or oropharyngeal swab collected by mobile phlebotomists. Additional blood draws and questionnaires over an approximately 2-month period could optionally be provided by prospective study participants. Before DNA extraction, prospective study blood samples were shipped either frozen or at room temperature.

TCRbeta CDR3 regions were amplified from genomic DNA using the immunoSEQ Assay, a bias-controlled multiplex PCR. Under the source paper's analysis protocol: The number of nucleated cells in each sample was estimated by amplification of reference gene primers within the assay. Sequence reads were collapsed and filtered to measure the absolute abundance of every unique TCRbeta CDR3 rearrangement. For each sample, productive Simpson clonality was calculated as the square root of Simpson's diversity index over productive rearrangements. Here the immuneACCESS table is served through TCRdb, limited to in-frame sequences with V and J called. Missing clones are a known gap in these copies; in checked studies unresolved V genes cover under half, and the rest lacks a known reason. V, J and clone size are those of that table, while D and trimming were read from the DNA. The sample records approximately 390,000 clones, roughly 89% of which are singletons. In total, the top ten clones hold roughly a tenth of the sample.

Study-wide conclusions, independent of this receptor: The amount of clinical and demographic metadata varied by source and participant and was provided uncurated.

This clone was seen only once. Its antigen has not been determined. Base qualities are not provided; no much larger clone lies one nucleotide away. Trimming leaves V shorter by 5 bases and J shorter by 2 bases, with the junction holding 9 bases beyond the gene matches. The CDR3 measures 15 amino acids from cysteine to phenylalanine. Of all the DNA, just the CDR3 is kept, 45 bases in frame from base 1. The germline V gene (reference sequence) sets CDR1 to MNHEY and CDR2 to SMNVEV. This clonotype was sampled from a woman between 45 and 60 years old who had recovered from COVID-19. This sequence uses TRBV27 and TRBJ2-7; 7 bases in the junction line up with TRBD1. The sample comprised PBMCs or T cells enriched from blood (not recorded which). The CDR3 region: CASSVDRVRAYEQYF. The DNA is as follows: TGTGCCAGCAGTGTAGACAGGGTCAGAGCCTACGAGCAGTACTTC.